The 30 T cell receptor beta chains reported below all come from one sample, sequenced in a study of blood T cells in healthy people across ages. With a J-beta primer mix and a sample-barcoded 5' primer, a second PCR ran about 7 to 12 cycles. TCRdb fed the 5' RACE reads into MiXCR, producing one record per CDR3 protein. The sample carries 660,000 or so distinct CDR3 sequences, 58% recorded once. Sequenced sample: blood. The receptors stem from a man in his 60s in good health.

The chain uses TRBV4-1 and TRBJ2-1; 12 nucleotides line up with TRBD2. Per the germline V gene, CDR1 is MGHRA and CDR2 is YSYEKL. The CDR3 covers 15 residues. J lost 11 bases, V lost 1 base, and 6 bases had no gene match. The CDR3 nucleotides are TGCGCCAGCAGCCAAGTTACTAGCGGGGGGTACCAGCAGTTCTTC. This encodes CASSQVTSGGYQQFF.

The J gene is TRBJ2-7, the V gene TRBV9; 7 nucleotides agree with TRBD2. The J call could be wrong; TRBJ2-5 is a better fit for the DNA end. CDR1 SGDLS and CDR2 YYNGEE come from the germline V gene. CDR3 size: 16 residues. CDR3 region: CASSVASGTKRETQYF. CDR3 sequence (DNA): TGTGCCAGCAGCGTAGCCTCCGGGACTAAGAGGGAGACCCAGTACTTC.

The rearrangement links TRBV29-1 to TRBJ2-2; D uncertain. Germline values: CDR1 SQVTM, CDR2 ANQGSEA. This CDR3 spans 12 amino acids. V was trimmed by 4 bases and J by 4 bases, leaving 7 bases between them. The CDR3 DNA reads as TGCAGCGTTGGTAGGGCCACCGGGGAGCTGTTTTTT. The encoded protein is CSVGRATGELFF.

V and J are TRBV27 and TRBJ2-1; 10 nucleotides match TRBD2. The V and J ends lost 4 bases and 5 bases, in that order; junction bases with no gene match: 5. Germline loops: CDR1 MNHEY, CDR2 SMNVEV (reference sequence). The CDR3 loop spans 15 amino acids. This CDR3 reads CASSSLAGRDNEQFF. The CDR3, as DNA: TGTGCCAGCAGTTCACTAGCGGGGCGAGACAATGAGCAGTTCTTC.

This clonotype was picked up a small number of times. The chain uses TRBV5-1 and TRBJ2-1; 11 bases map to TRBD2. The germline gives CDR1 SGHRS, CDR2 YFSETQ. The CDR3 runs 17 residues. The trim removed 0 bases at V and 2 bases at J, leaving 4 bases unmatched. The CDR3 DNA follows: TGCGCCAGCAGCTTGGCTATAGCGGGGGGGCCCTACAATGAGCAGTTCTTC. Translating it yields CASSLAIAGGPYNEQFF.

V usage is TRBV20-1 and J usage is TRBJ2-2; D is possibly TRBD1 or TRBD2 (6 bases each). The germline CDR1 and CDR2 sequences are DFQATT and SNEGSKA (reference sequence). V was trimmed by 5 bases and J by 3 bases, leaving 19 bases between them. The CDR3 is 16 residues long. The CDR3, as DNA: TGCAGTGCTCCTCCCCCCAGGGGCGGGGACACCGGGGAGCTGTTTTTT. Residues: CSAPPPRGGDTGELFF.

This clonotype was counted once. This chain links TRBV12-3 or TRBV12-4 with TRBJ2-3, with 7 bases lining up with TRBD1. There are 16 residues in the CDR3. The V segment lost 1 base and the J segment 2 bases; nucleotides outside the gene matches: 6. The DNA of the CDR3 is TGTGCCAGCAGTTTAGGGCAGGGGGTTGTCACAGATACGCAGTATTTT. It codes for CASSLGQGVVTDTQYF.

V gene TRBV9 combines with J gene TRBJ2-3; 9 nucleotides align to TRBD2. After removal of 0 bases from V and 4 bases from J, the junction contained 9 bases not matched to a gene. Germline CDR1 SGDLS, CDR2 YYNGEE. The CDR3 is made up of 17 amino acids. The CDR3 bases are TGTGCCAGCAGCGTAGACGCGGCGGGGGGGCCGGCAGATACGCAGTATTTT. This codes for CASSVDAAGGPADTQYF.

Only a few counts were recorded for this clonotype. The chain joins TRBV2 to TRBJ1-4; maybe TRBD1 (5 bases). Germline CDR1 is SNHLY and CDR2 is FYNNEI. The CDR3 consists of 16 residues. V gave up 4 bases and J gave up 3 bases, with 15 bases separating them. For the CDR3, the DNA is TGTGCCAGCAGTGGAGGCAGGGTAGTATCTAATGAAAAACTGTTTTTT. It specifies CASSGGRVVSNEKLFF.

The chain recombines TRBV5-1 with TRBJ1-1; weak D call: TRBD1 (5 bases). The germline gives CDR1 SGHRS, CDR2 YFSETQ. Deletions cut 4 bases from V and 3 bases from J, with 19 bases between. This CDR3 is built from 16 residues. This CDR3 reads CASSPGTMRGYTEAFF. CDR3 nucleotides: TGCGCCAGCAGCCCCGGGACCATGCGAGGGTACACTGAAGCTTTCTTT.

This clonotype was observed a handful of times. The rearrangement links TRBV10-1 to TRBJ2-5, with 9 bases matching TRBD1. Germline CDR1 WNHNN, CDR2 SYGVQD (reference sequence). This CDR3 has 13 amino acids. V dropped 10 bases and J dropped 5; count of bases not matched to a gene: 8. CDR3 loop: CATSGQGRETQYF. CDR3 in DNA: TGCGCCACCTCGGGACAGGGACGGGAGACCCAGTACTTC.

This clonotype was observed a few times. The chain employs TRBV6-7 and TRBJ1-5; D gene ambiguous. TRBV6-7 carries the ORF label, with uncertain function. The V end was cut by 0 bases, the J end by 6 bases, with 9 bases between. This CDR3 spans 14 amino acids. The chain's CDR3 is CASSYSWPGQPQHF. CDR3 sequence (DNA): TGTGCCAGCAGTTACTCTTGGCCGGGTCAGCCCCAGCATTTT.

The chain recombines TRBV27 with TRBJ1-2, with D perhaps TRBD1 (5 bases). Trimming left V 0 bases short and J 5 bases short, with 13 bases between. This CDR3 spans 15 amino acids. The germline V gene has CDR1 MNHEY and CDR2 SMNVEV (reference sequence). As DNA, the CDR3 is TGTGCCAGCAGTTTATCGGAGGGGCCGGGGTATGGCTACACCTTC. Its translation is CASSLSEGPGYGYTF.

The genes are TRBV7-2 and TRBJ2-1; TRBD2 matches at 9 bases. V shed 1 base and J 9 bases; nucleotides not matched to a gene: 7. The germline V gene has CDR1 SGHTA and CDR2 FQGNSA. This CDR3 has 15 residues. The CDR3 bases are TGTGCCAGCAGCTTAGGACTAGCGGTTGTTGGTGAGCAGTTCTTC. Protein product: CASSLGLAVVGEQFF.

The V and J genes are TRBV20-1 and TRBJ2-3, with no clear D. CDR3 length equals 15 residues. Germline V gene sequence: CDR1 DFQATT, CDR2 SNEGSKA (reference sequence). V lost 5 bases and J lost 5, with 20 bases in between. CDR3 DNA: TGCAGTGCTCCCCCCTCCTCAGACGGAGTAGATACGCAGTATTTT. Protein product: CSAPPSSDGVDTQYF.

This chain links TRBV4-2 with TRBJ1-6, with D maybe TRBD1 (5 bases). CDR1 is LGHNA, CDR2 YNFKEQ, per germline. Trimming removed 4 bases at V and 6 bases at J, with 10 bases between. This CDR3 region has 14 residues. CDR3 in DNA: TGTGCCAGCAGCCCGGGGCCTGGTAATTCACCCCTCCACTTT. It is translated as CASSPGPGNSPLHF.

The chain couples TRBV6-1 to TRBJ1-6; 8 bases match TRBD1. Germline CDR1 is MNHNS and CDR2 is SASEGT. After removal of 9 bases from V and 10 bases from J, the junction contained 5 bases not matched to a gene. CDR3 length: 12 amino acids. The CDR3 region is CASSRDRSPLHF. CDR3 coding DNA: TGTGCCAGTAGCCGGGACAGGTCACCCCTCCACTTT.

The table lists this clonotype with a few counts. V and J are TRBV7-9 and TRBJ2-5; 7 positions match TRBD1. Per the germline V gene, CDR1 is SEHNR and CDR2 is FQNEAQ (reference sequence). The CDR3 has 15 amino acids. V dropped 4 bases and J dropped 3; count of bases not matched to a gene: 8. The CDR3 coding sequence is TGTGCCAGCAGCTCCGGGACAGCGACGAAAGAGACCCAGTACTTC. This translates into CASSSGTATKETQYF.

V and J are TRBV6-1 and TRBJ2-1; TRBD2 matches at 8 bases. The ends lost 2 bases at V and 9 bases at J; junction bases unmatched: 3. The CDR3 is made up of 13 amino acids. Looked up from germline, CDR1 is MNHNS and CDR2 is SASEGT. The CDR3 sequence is CASSEKRGFEQFF. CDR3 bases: TGTGCCAGCAGTGAAAAGCGGGGGTTTGAGCAGTTCTTC.

This chain's CDR3 is CASSVEGGAMLGYTF. The DNA for the CDR3 is TGTGCCAGCAGCGTAGAAGGGGGCGCTATGCTTGGCTACACCTTC. The chain couples TRBV9 to TRBJ1-2; 7 bases agree with TRBD1. The germline gives CDR1 SGDLS, CDR2 YYNGEE. With V trimmed by 0 bases and J by 7 bases, 9 bases remained unmatched. The CDR3 totals 15 residues.

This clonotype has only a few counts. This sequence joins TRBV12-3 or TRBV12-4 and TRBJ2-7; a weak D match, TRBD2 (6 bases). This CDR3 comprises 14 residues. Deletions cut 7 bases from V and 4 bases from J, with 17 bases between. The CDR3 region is CASTPQDGGYEQYF. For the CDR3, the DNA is TGTGCCAGCACCCCCCAAGATGGGGGGTACGAGCAGTACTTC.

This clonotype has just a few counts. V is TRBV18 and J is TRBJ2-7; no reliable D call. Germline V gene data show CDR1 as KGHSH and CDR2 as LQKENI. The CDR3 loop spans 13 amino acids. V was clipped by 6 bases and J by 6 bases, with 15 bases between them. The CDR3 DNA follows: TGTGCCAGCTCTCAAGCTCTGTTTCGCGAGCAGTACTTC. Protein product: CASSQALFREQYF. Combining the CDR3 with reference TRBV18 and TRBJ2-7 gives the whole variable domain NAGVMQNPRHLVRRRGQEARLRCSPMKGHSHVYWYRQLPEEGLKFMVYLQKENIIDESGMPKERFSAEFPKEGPSILRIQQVVRGDSAAYFCASSQALFREQYFGPGTRLTVT.

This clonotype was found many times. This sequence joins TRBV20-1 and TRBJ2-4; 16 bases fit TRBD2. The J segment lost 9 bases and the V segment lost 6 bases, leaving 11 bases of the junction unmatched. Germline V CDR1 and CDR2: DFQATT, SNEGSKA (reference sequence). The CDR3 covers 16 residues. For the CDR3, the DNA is TGCAGTGCCCCAGCGGGACTAGCGGGGGGGCGGGTCATTCAGTACTTC. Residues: CSAPAGLAGGRVIQYF.

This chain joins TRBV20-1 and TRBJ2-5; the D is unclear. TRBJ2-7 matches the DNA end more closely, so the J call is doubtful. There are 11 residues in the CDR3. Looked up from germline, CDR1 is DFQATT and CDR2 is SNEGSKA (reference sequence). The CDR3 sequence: CSPSHSYEQYF. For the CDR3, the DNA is TGCAGTCCGAGTCATTCCTACGAGCAGTACTTC.

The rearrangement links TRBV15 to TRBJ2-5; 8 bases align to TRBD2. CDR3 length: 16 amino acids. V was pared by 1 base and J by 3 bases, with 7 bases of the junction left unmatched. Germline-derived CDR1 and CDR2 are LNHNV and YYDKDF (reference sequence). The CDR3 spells CATSRGGGGFEETQYF. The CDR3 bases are TGTGCCACCAGCAGAGGAGGCGGGGGGTTCGAAGAGACCCAGTACTTC.

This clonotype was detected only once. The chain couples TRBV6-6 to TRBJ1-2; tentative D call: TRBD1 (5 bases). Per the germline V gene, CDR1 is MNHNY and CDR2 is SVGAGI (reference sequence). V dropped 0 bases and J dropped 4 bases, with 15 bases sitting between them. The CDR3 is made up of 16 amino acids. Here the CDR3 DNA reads TGTGCCAGCAGTTACTCTTCGACAGAGACGGCCTATGGCTACACCTTC. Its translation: CASSYSSTETAYGYTF.

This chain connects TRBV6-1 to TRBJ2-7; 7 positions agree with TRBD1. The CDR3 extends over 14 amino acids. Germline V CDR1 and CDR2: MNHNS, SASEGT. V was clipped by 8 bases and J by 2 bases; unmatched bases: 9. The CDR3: CASGQPGQPYEQYF. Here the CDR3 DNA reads TGTGCCAGCGGACAGCCGGGACAGCCCTACGAGCAGTACTTC.

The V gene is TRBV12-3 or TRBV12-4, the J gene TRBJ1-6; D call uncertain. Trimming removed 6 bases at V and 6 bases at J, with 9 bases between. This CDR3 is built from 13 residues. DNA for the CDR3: TGTGCCAGCAGCCGGGTCTCTAATTCACCCCTCCACTTT. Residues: CASSRVSNSPLHF.

CDR3 DNA: TGTGCCAGCAGAAAACGGGCCTACAATGAGCAGTTCTTC. It encodes CASRKRAYNEQFF. The chain couples TRBV14 to TRBJ2-1; D uncertain. With 6 bases removed from V and 2 bases from J, the gap between germline ends came to 8 bases. CDR3 length: 13 residues. In germline, CDR1 is SGHDN, CDR2 FVKESK.

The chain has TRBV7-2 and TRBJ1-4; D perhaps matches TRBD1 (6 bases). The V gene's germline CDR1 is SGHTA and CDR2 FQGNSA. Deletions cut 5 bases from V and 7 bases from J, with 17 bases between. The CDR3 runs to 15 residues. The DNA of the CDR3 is TGTGCCAGCAGCCCCTGGGGCAGGGGTGGTGAAAAACTGTTTTTT. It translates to CASSPWGRGGEKLFF.